This TCR beta chain was recovered during a study of cytomegalovirus exposure and HLA in healthy donors. 13 Jbeta primers and 60 Vbeta primers were used for the PCR. The repertoire was sequenced with immunoSEQ multiplex PCR; TCRdb's copy has only in-frame clones and lacks some. Recorded for this sample: about 96,000 clones. The CDR3 runs to 15 residues. Trimming took 2 bases from V and 0 from J; bases not matched to a gene: 1. From germline, CDR1 is MNHEY and CDR2 SVGAGI. Sequencing was done on a sample of PBMCs. The J gene is TRBJ2-1, the V gene TRBV6-5; 7 nucleotides line up with TRBD2. This TCR was recovered from a woman aged 25 to 45 in good health and CMV-seronegative. The CDR3 reads CASSYGRGSYNEQFF. CDR3 coding DNA: TGTGCCAGCAGTTACGGGAGGGGCTCCTACAATGAGCAGTTCTTC.